Sequencing of this TCR beta chain was carried out in a study of T cell responses to AZD1222 COVID-19 vaccine. Here immunoSEQ multiplex PCR was the method, and the copy in TCRdb shows in-frame clones only, minus some. In the table there are about 110,000 clones, around 94% of which are singletons. This clone was counted a single time. The receptor comes from an adult in good health. The material was peripheral blood, obtained on day 0 of AZD1222 vaccination.

The CDR3 loop is CASSLIRGANVLTF. The CDR3 coding sequence is TGTGCCAGCAGCCTTATTCGGGGGGCCAACGTCCTGACTTTC. The rearrangement joins TRBV7-8 to TRBJ2-6; unclear D gene. The CDR3 length is 14 residues. CDR1 SGHVS and CDR2 FQNEAQ come from the germline V gene. The germline V and J ends were trimmed by 5 bases and 4 bases, with 9 bases remaining between them.